The 32 T cell receptor beta chains listed next were all sequenced from one sample in a study of blood T cell repertoires in COVID-19. Assay: immunoSEQ multiplex PCR; the TCRdb copy retains only in-frame clones and omits some. The table has a few hundred thousand clones, roughly 88% seen once; the top ten hold roughly 1.6%. Sequencing input: peripheral blood. Receptors originate from a woman aged 45-65 years with acute or convalescent COVID-19.

The genes are TRBV15 and TRBJ1-2; no definite D call. There are 15 residues in the CDR3. V lost 5 bases, J lost 6 bases, and 19 bases lay in between. Germline V gives CDR1 LNHNV, CDR2 YYDKDF (reference sequence). The CDR3 spells CATSYRVTRADGYTF. Written as DNA, the CDR3 is TGTGCCACCAGCTACAGAGTGACGAGGGCCGATGGCTACACCTTC.

As to this clone: The germline gene is not matched at one end of the junction; a read error may be the cause. The CDR3 sequence: CASSLEVWGGMQFF. CDR3 sequence (DNA): TGTGCCAGCAGTTTAGAGGTCTGGGGAGGTATGCAGTTCTTC. The rearrangement uses TRBV11-2 and TRBJ2-1; weak D call: TRBD2 (6 bases). Germline V gene sequence: CDR1 SGHAT, CDR2 FQNNGV. CDR3 size: 14 residues. Supplemented by reference TRBV11-2 and TRBJ2-1, the full variable domain reads EAGVAQSPRYKIIEKRQSVAFWCNPISGHATLYWYQQILGQGPKLLIQFQNNGVVDDSQLPKDRFSAERLKGVDSTLKIQPAKLEDSAVYLCASSLEVWGGMQFFGPGTRLTVL.

The chain recombines TRBV28 with TRBJ1-2; TRBD1 is a possible D gene (6 bases). Germline V gene sequence: CDR1 MDHEN, CDR2 SYDVKM. There are 15 residues in the CDR3. The germline V and J ends were trimmed by 4 bases and 2 bases, with 14 bases remaining between them. CDR3 nucleotides: TGTGCCAGCAGTTCGTTCCGGGGGGCGAACTATGGCTACACCTTC. This encodes CASSSFRGANYGYTF.

The rearrangement joins TRBV20-1 to TRBJ2-7; TRBD2 might be the D (6 bases). The germline V gene has CDR1 DFQATT and CDR2 SNEGSKA (reference sequence). The CDR3 extends over 11 amino acids. The CDR3 nucleotides read TGCAGCCCGGGACTGGACTACGAGCAGTACTTC. Protein: CSPGLDYEQYF.

The rearrangement joins TRBV27 to TRBJ1-2; TRBD1 matches at 7 bases. V lost 2 bases and J lost 8; bases outside the gene matches: 5. CDR3 size: 13 residues. Germline CDR1 reads MNHEY; CDR2 reads SMNVEV (reference sequence). DNA of the CDR3: TGTGCCAGCAGTTTAGGGCAGGGGGTGGGCTACACCTTC. Protein: CASSLGQGVGYTF.

The chain combines TRBV19 with TRBJ1-1; D remains ambiguous. The germline gives CDR1 LNHDA, CDR2 SQIVND (reference sequence). The CDR3 covers 14 residues. Trimming removed 5 bases from V and 1 base from J, with 11 bases in between. The CDR3 DNA reads as TGTGCCAGTAGTGAGGGCAGGCCGAACACTGAAGCTTTCTTT. Its translation: CASSEGRPNTEAFF.

The chain links TRBV28 to TRBJ2-1; TRBD1 matches 8 bases. Germline CDR1 is MDHEN and CDR2 is SYDVKM. With V trimmed by 3 bases and J by 2 bases, 3 bases remained unmatched. The CDR3 is made up of 15 amino acids. The DNA for the CDR3 is TGTGCCAGCAGTTTTGTGGACAGGGCCTACAATGAGCAGTTCTTC. It codes for CASSFVDRAYNEQFF.

This chain connects TRBV5-1 to TRBJ2-1; D is unresolved. CDR3 length: 12 residues. The V and J ends lost 5 bases and 9 bases respectively, with 12 bases between them. Germline-derived CDR1 and CDR2 are SGHRS and YFSETQ. The CDR3 region is CASSSTDSEQFF. The CDR3 nucleotides are TGCGCCAGCAGTTCTACCGACTCTGAGCAGTTCTTC.

This rearrangement joins TRBV2 to TRBJ1-1; a possible D gene is TRBD1 (6 bases). Per germline, CDR1 SNHLY and CDR2 FYNNEI. Trimming removed 4 bases from V and 5 bases from J, with 14 bases in between. This CDR3 region has 14 residues. The CDR3 protein is CASSVQGRWTEAFF. CDR3 coding DNA: TGTGCCAGCAGTGTCCAGGGGAGATGGACTGAAGCTTTCTTT.

The V and J genes are TRBV28 and TRBJ1-4, with D perhaps matching TRBD1 (5 bases). The ends were cut back, 4 bases at V and 7 bases at J, with 16 bases in the middle. This CDR3 contains 15 residues. In germline, CDR1 is MDHEN, CDR2 SYDVKM. This chain's CDR3 is CASSSPGQGIEKLFF. Written as DNA, the CDR3 is TGTGCCAGCAGTTCCCCCGGGCAGGGAATTGAAAAACTGTTTTTT.

The chain employs TRBV2 and TRBJ1-6; D is undetermined. This CDR3 region has 12 residues. Per germline, CDR1 SNHLY and CDR2 FYNNEI. Trimming removed 6 bases from V and 10 bases from J, with 10 bases in between. CDR3 residues: CASRPEASPLHF. The CDR3 coding sequence is TGTGCCAGCAGACCGGAGGCGTCACCCCTCCACTTT.

This clone occurred once. The CDR3 nucleotides read TGTGCCAGCAGCTTAGCCCGGACAGCTCTCCCGAACACTGAAGCTTTCTTT. Residues: CASSLARTALPNTEAFF. The chain employs TRBV7-9 and TRBJ1-1; tentatively, D is TRBD1 (6 bases). Germline CDR1 is SEHNR and CDR2 is FQNEAQ (reference sequence). Trimming took 0 bases from V and 1 from J, leaving 15 bases between them. This CDR3 is built from 17 residues.

The V call is TRBV7-2, the J call TRBJ2-2, with 7 bases matching TRBD2. The CDR3 spans 14 residues. The germline V gene encodes CDR1 SGHTA and CDR2 FQGNSA. V lost 5 bases to trimming and J lost 5 bases; unmatched junction nucleotides: 5. The CDR3 here is CASSQRTRTGELFF. The DNA for the CDR3 is TGTGCCAGCAGCCAGCGGACTAGAACCGGGGAGCTGTTTTTT.

This clone was seen once. The V call is TRBV19, the J call TRBJ2-2; perhaps TRBD2 as D (5 bases). The CDR3 runs 15 residues. Trimming left V 6 bases short and J 7 bases short, with 18 bases between. The V gene's germline CDR1 is LNHDA and CDR2 SQIVND (reference sequence). The CDR3: CASSPSGFRVGELFF. Written as DNA, the CDR3 is TGTGCCAGTAGCCCTTCGGGGTTTAGGGTCGGGGAGCTGTTTTTT.

V and J are TRBV4-3 and TRBJ2-7; TRBD1 matches 10 bases. After removal of 4 bases from V and 4 bases from J, the junction contained 7 bases not matched to a gene. The CDR3 is 15 residues long. Germline CDR1 is LGHNA and CDR2 is YSLEER. Here the CDR3 DNA reads TGCGCCAGCAGCCCAGGACAGGGGGTCGCGTACGAGCAGTACTTC. It codes for CASSPGQGVAYEQYF.

This sequence joins TRBV28 and TRBJ2-2; the D gene is possibly TRBD1 (6 bases). Trimming removed 5 bases at V and 1 base at J, with 11 bases between. This CDR3 has 15 amino acids. Germline V lookup: CDR1 MDHEN, CDR2 SYDVKM. The CDR3 coding sequence is TGTGCCAGCAGTGGGGGCGGAATGAACACCGGGGAGCTGTTTTTT. Protein product: CASSGGGMNTGELFF. The full variable domain, its missing parts supplied by reference TRBV28 and TRBJ2-2, is DVKVTQSSRYLVKRTGEKVFLECVQDMDHENMFWYRQDPGLGLRLIYFSYDVKMKEKGDIPEGYSVSREKKERFSLILESASTNQTSMYLCASSGGGMNTGELFFGEGSRLTVL.

The rearrangement links TRBV6-2 or TRBV6-3 to TRBJ2-3; tentatively, D is TRBD2 (5 bases). CDR1 and CDR2 from the germline V gene are MNHEY and SVGEGT. CDR3 size: 15 residues. Trimming stripped 0 bases from V and 2 bases from J, with 9 bases between. The CDR3 nucleotides read TGTGCCAGCAGTTACTCGAGAGGGAACACAGATACGCAGTATTTT. This codes for CASSYSRGNTDTQYF.

The genes are TRBV7-2 and TRBJ1-1, with D unresolved. CDR3 length: 12 residues. Germline assignment: CDR1 SGHTA and CDR2 FQGNSA. V was cut by 5 bases and J by 1 base, with 5 bases left in between. The CDR3 is CASSPKNTEAFF. CDR3 DNA sequence: TGTGCCAGCAGCCCTAAGAACACTGAAGCTTTCTTT.

The chain is built from TRBV27 and TRBJ1-6; TRBD1 aligns across 7 bases. This CDR3 contains 15 residues. The J segment lost 5 bases and the V segment lost 3 bases, leaving 4 bases of the junction unmatched. The germline CDR1 and CDR2 sequences are MNHEY and SMNVEV (reference sequence). The DNA for the CDR3 is TGTGCCAGCAGTTTCCGGGACAGAAATAATTCACCCCTCCACTTT. It translates to CASSFRDRNNSPLHF.

This chain connects TRBV5-1 to TRBJ2-3; 10 nucleotides line up with TRBD2. V lost 4 bases to trimming and J lost 6 bases; unmatched junction nucleotides: 11. The CDR3 consists of 16 residues. Germline V gene data show CDR1 as SGHRS and CDR2 as YFSETQ. CDR3 loop: CASSGAQEAGGDTQYF. The CDR3 nucleotides read TGCGCCAGCAGCGGAGCCCAGGAAGCGGGAGGGGATACGCAGTATTTT.

In this sample, this clone turned up once. The chain recombines TRBV3-1 (or the pseudogene TRBV3-2) with TRBJ2-7; 8 positions agree with TRBD1. The CDR3 is 15 residues long. The V gene's germline CDR1 is LGHDT and CDR2 YNNKEL (reference sequence). The V segment lost 6 bases and the J segment 0 bases; nucleotides outside the gene matches: 7. This CDR3 is CASSRRQGFSYEQYF. The CDR3 nucleotides read TGTGCCAGCAGTCGCCGACAGGGGTTCTCCTACGAGCAGTACTTC.

The chain links TRBV6-6 to TRBJ2-7; 7 bases align to TRBD1. This CDR3 is built from 12 residues. CDR1 and CDR2 (germline): MNHNY, SVGAGI (reference sequence). The V and J ends lost 6 bases and 5 bases, in that order; junction bases with no gene match: 4. The chain's CDR3 is CASRTGENEQYF. CDR3 DNA: TGTGCCAGCAGAACAGGGGAAAACGAGCAGTACTTC.

The gene calls are TRBV27 and TRBJ2-3; 8 bases are a match to TRBD2. Germline assignment: CDR1 MNHEY and CDR2 SMNVEV (reference sequence). This CDR3 contains 14 residues. V was pared by 2 bases and J by 5 bases, with 3 bases of the junction left unmatched. CDR3 bases: TGTGCCAGCAGTTTAGGCCTAGCGGGAGATACGCAGTATTTT. Translating it yields CASSLGLAGDTQYF.

The rearrangement links TRBV4-1 to TRBJ1-1, with D possibly matching TRBD1 (6 bases). The V and J ends lost 2 bases and 8 bases respectively, with 15 bases between them. The CDR3 sequence is 14 residues long. Looked up from germline, CDR1 is MGHRA and CDR2 is YSYEKL. In nucleotides, the CDR3 is TGCGCCAGCAGCCAACTACCGGGACACGAAGAAGCTTTCTTT. Its translation is CASSQLPGHEEAFF.

The chain carries TRBV5-1 and TRBJ2-5, with TRBD2 identical over 8 bases. Germline-derived CDR1 and CDR2 are SGHRS and YFSETQ. CDR3 length: 15 amino acids. With V trimmed by 4 bases and J by 1 base, 6 bases remained unmatched. The CDR3 is CASSTQTSAQETQYF. The CDR3 bases are TGCGCCAGCAGCACTCAGACTAGCGCCCAAGAGACCCAGTACTTC.

This clone has more than one count but fewer than ten. The V and J genes are TRBV5-6 and TRBJ2-3, with D unresolved. The CDR3 is 14 amino acids. Germline lookup yields CDR1 SGHDT and CDR2 YYEEEE. V was clipped by 0 bases and J by 4 bases, with 9 bases between them. The CDR3 loop reads CASSLELLPDTQYF. The CDR3 coding sequence is TGTGCCAGCAGCTTGGAGCTCCTCCCAGATACGCAGTATTTT.

The chain combines TRBV4-1 with TRBJ2-7, with D hard to call. The germline V and J ends were trimmed by 1 base and 4 bases, with 11 bases remaining between them. CDR3 length: 14 amino acids. Germline values: CDR1 MGHRA, CDR2 YSYEKL. This CDR3 is CASSQVSGAYEQYF. The DNA for the CDR3 is TGCGCCAGCAGCCAAGTATCCGGTGCTTACGAGCAGTACTTC.

This chain links TRBV27 with TRBJ2-2, with 7 bases fitting TRBD1. The CDR3 totals 15 residues. The germline gives CDR1 MNHEY, CDR2 SMNVEV (reference sequence). The V and J ends lost 5 bases and 4 bases, in that order; junction bases with no gene match: 7. CDR3 coding DNA: TGTGCCAGCAGTACGTTCGACAGGGTCACCGGGGAGCTGTTTTTT. This encodes CASSTFDRVTGELFF.

The V gene is TRBV30, the J gene TRBJ1-5; TRBD1 aligns across 7 bases. Germline V lookup: CDR1 GTSNPN, CDR2 SVGIG (reference sequence). The V and J ends lost 3 bases and 6 bases, in that order; junction bases with no gene match: 5. This CDR3 contains 13 residues. The DNA for the CDR3 is TGTGCCTGGAGCACAGGGGTGGCTCAGCCCCAGCATTTT. This codes for CAWSTGVAQPQHF.

The CDR3 DNA reads as TGTGCCAGCAGCTGGTTAGGGGGAGATACGCAGTATTTT. The encoded protein is CASSWLGGDTQYF. V gene TRBV7-9 combines with J gene TRBJ2-3; a possible D gene is TRBD1 (6 bases). CDR1 and CDR2 from the germline V gene are SEHNR and FQNEAQ (reference sequence). V lost 4 bases to trimming and J lost 5 bases, with 10 bases between them. The CDR3 has 13 residues.

V is TRBV7-3 and J is TRBJ2-2; 9 bases line up with TRBD1. Unmatched junction bases numbered 6, after V lost 1 base and J lost 6 bases. Germline values: CDR1 SGHTA, CDR2 FQGTGA. The CDR3 is made up of 16 amino acids. CDR3 loop: CASSLIGTGSPGELFF. The CDR3 DNA reads as TGTGCCAGCAGCTTAATAGGGACAGGGTCCCCCGGGGAGCTGTTTTTT.

This sequence joins TRBV29-1 and TRBJ1-2; perhaps TRBD1 as D (6 bases). In germline, CDR1 is SQVTM, CDR2 ANQGSEA. CDR3 length equals 12 residues. Trimming pared 2 bases from V and 8 bases from J, leaving 12 bases between. The CDR3 protein is CSVELQGDGYTF. CDR3 nucleotide sequence: TGCAGCGTTGAATTACAGGGTGACGGCTACACCTTC.